This is a list of T cell receptor beta chains from one sample in a study of response to subunit inactivated influenza vaccine. TCRdb re-called the RT-PCR reads through MiXCR, storing one row per CDR3 protein. The data show 650,000 to 850,000 distinct CDR3 sequences, around 13% seen once. The sample was PBMCs from blood, taken 14 to 15 days before vaccination. These receptor sequences come from a man between 45 and 60 years old who received an inactivated influenza vaccine. Each CDR3 is given with its conserved first and last residue. D genes are given only for firm matches. Clone sizes are given selectively: once, few, many, or a class where the clone is expanded.

CASSMAGGGSPLHF	TGTGCCAGCAGTATGGCAGGGGGCGGATCACCCCTCCACTTT	TRBD1	few	TRBV6-2/TRBV6-3	14	TRBJ1-6
CASSVEGPDTQYF	TGTGCCAGCAGCGTAGAGGGCCCAGATACGCAGTATTTT	NA	few	TRBV9	13	TRBJ2-3
CATSDSKDASGIQETQYF	TGTGCCACCAGTGATTCGAAGGACGCTAGCGGAATACAAGAGACCCAGTACTTC	TRBD2	many	TRBV24-1	18	TRBJ2-5
CSVNNPGQGNIQYF	TGCAGCGTTAATAACCCGGGACAGGGAAACATTCAGTACTTC	TRBD1	NA	TRBV29-1	14	TRBJ2-4
CASSPRYGAEETQYF	TGTGCCAGCAGCCCCCGTTATGGGGCGGAAGAGACCCAGTACTTC	NA	few	TRBV13	15	TRBJ2-5
CASSYYRTGNQPQHF	TGTGCCAGCAGTTACTATCGGACAGGGAATCAGCCCCAGCATTTT	TRBD1	NA	TRBV6-2/TRBV6-3	15	TRBJ1-5
CASRAGGDEQYF	TGTGCCAGCAGGGCAGGGGGGGACGAGCAGTACTTC	NA	NA	TRBV13	12	TRBJ2-7
CASSPVGTMNTGELFF	TGCGCCAGCAGCCCGGTCGGGACTATGAACACCGGGGAGCTGTTTTTT	TRBD2	many	TRBV5-1	16	TRBJ2-2
CASKYSSGEGEQFF	TGTGCCAGCAAGTATTCTAGCGGAGAGGGTGAGCAGTTCTTC	TRBD2	NA	TRBV6-1	14	TRBJ2-1
CASSPKLAGTQETQYF	TGTGCCAGCAGCCCCAAACTAGCGGGGACCCAAGAGACCCAGTACTTC	NA	NA	TRBV21-1	16	TRBJ2-5
CSARDPQSYNSPLHF	TGCAGTGCTAGAGATCCGCAGAGCTATAATTCACCCCTCCACTTT	NA	NA	TRBV20-1	15	TRBJ1-6
CASSQDPGLAAPYNEQFF	TGCGCCAGCAGCCAAGATCCGGGACTAGCGGCCCCCTACAATGAGCAGTTCTTC	TRBD2	few	TRBV4-3	18	TRBJ2-1
CSYEGGVNEQFF	TGCAGCTACGAAGGGGGAGTCAATGAGCAGTTCTTC	NA	few	TRBV29-1	12	TRBJ2-1
CASSFRLAGAVYEQYF	TGTGCCAGCAGTTTCCGACTAGCGGGAGCGGTTTACGAGCAGTACTTC	TRBD2	few	TRBV12-3/TRBV12-4	16	TRBJ2-7
CASSIGTLGTDTQYF	TGCGCCAGCAGTATCGGGACACTAGGCACAGATACGCAGTATTTT	NA	few	TRBV10-2	15	TRBJ2-3
CASSLMTSGRLTTDTQYF	TGCGCCAGCAGCTTGATGACTAGCGGGAGGCTCACTACAGATACGCAGTATTTT	TRBD2	NA	TRBV5-1	18	TRBJ2-3
CASSLDRGLELFF	TGCGCCAGCAGCTTGGACAGGGGGCTCGAACTGTTTTTT	TRBD1	few	TRBV5-1	13	TRBJ1-4
CAWSPQDNEQFF	TGTGCCTGGAGCCCACAGGACAATGAGCAGTTCTTC	NA	NA	TRBV30	12	TRBJ2-1
CSARDLASGTSYEQYF	TGCAGTGCTAGAGATCTCGCTAGCGGGACTTCCTACGAGCAGTACTTC	TRBD2	few	TRBV20-1	16	TRBJ2-7
CASSPGLASSGELFF	TGTGCCAGCAGCCCCGGACTAGCATCCTCCGGGGAGCTGTTTTTT	TRBD2	NA	TRBV11-2	15	TRBJ2-2
CASSLVGSGSPLHF	TGTGCCAGCAGCTTAGTGGGGTCAGGTTCACCCCTCCACTTT	NA	few	TRBV7-9	14	TRBJ1-6
CASSLGLAGGGDTQYF	TGTGCCAGCAGTCTCGGACTAGCGGGAGGAGGGGATACGCAGTATTTT	TRBD2	NA	TRBV12-3/TRBV12-4	16	TRBJ2-3
CASSDRPRGNTIYF	TGTGCCAGCAGCGACCGGCCTAGAGGAAACACCATATATTTT	NA	few	TRBV13	14	TRBJ1-3
CASSGQGLNEQYF	TGTGCCAGCAGCGGTCAGGGTTTGAACGAGCAGTACTTC	NA	few	TRBV7-2	13	TRBJ2-7
CASKSRGASTDTQYF	TGTGCCAGCAAATCGCGGGGGGCAAGCACAGATACGCAGTATTTT	TRBD2	NA	TRBV7-9	15	TRBJ2-3
CASSQEGGGINTEAFF	TGCGCCAGCAGCCAAGAGGGCGGCGGCATCAACACTGAAGCTTTCTTT	NA	NA	TRBV4-1	16	TRBJ1-1
CASSQEEADRYNEQFF	TGCGCCAGCAGCCAAGAAGAGGCCGACAGGTACAATGAGCAGTTCTTC	NA	many	TRBV4-3	16	TRBJ2-1
CATSLVGHQGYTF	TGTGCCACCAGTTTAGTCGGGCATCAAGGCTACACCTTC	NA	NA	TRBV6-5	13	TRBJ1-2
CASSLWTGSYEQYF	TGTGCCAGCAGCCTATGGACAGGATCCTACGAGCAGTACTTC	TRBD1	many	TRBV5-5	14	TRBJ2-7
CASSLGDRGLIGELFF	TGCGCCAGCAGCCTAGGGGACAGGGGGCTAATCGGGGAGCTGTTTTTT	TRBD1	few	TRBV5-1	16	TRBJ2-2
CASSLSWTGGGYTF	TGTGCCAGCAGTCTGAGTTGGACAGGGGGAGGCTACACCTTC	TRBD1	few	TRBV12-3/TRBV12-4	14	TRBJ1-2
CATSRDTRGQQYF	TGTGCCACCAGCAGAGATACGCGGGGACAGCAGTACTTC	NA	few	TRBV15	13	TRBJ2-7
CASGSRTNTEAFF	TGTGCCAGCGGATCAAGGACGAACACTGAAGCTTTCTTT	NA	few	TRBV12-3/TRBV12-4	13	TRBJ1-1
CSVEVRELAGIKITDTQYF	TGCAGCGTTGAAGTCCGGGAACTAGCGGGGATCAAGATCACAGATACGCAGTATTTT	TRBD2	few	TRBV29-1	19	TRBJ2-3
CASLFGTDHYEQYF	TGTGCCAGTTTATTCGGGACAGACCACTACGAGCAGTACTTC	TRBD1	many	TRBV2	14	TRBJ2-7
CASSLRRTSGIYEQYF	TGTGCCAGCAGTCTCCGGCGGACTAGCGGGATCTACGAGCAGTACTTC	TRBD2	few	TRBV6-2/TRBV6-3	16	TRBJ2-7
CASSLWPYTDTQYF	TGTGCCAGCAGTTTGTGGCCCTACACAGATACGCAGTATTTT	NA	few	TRBV12-3/TRBV12-4	14	TRBJ2-3